The sequence of this T cell receptor (beta chain) was determined in a study of blood T cell repertoires in COVID-19. The CDR3 contains 15 residues. CDR1 and CDR2 from the germline V gene are MDHEN and SYDVKM. J was trimmed by 1 base and V by 1 base; bases with no gene match: 3. The assay was immunoSEQ multiplex PCR, and TCRdb's table has in-frame clones only and misses some. The table includes almost 350,000 clones, roughly 89% detected once. Sequenced: peripheral blood. This rearrangement joins TRBV28 to TRBJ2-7; the match to TRBD2 covers 8 bases. This receptor was obtained from a woman aged 55-75 years with COVID-19, enrolled during active disease. CDR3: CASSLSGGPSYEQYF. CDR3 coding DNA: TGTGCCAGCAGTTTATCGGGGGGGCCTTCCTACGAGCAGTACTTC.